This T cell receptor beta chain was recovered during a study of blood T cell repertoires in COVID-19. Study overall: The analysed material was cDNA or gDNA that came from T cells, B-cell-depleted T cells, or PBMCs.

With 10 bases removed from V and 0 bases from J, the gap between germline ends came to 16 bases. CDR3 length: 15 amino acids. Germline V gene sequence: CDR1 LNHDA, CDR2 SQIVND (reference sequence). Sequencing used immunoSEQ multiplex PCR; TCRdb keeps in-frame clones, though not all of them. The sample has 120,000 or so clones; approximately 90% are singletons. V gene TRBV19 combines with J gene TRBJ1-5; weak D call: TRBD1 (5 bases). The origin of this receptor is a man in his fifties with acute or convalescent COVID-19. Sequenced sample: peripheral blood. The CDR3 DNA follows: TGTGCCACTCAGGAGGGTGGGACTAGCAATCAGCCCCAGCATTTT. It codes for CATQEGGTSNQPQHF. Full variable domain (remainder filled in from reference TRBV19 and TRBJ1-5): DGGITQSPKYLFRKEGQNVTLSCEQNLNHDAMYWYRQDPGQGLRLIYYSQIVNDFQKGDIAEGYSVSREKKESFPLTVTSAQKNPTAFYLCATQEGGTSNQPQHFGDGTRLSIL.